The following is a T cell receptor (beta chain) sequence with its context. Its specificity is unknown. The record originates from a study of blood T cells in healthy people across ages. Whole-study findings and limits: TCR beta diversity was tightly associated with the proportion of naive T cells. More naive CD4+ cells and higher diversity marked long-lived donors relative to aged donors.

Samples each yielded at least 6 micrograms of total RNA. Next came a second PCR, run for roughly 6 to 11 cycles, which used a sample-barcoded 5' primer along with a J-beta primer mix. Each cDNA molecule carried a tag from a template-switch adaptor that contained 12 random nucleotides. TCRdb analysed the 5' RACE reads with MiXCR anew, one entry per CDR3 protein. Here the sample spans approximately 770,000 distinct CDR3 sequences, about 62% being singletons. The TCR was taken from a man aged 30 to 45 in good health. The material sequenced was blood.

Written as DNA, the CDR3 is TGTGCCAGCAGCCCTAGGATGGGGGATACGCAGTATTTT. Amino acids: CASSPRMGDTQYF. The rearrangement links TRBV7-2 to TRBJ2-3; D not certain. CDR1 is SGHTA and CDR2 is FQGNSA in the germline V gene. The CDR3 length is 13 residues. V was clipped by 5 bases and J by 6 bases, with 12 bases between them. Variable domain in full (rest from reference TRBV7-2 and TRBJ2-3): GAGVSQSPSNKVTEKGKDVELRCDPISGHTALYWYRQSLGQGLEFLIYFQGNSAPDKSGLPSDRFSAERTGGSVSTLTIQRTQQEDSAVYLCASSPRMGDTQYFGPGTRLTVL.